These 20 T cell receptor beta chains came from one sample sequenced in a study of identical twins' blood T cells. TCRdb reanalysed the 5' RACE reads using MiXCR and keeps one entry per CDR3 protein. The table includes 350,000 to 400,000 distinct CDR3 sequences, roughly 27% detected once. The sequencing sample was made of PBMCs. These receptors were collected from a woman aged 18-49 years in good health.

The gene calls are TRBV19 and TRBJ1-1; D may be TRBD1 (6 bases). Germline-derived CDR1 and CDR2 are LNHDA and SQIVND (reference sequence). V lost 6 bases to trimming and J lost 5 bases, with 16 bases between them. CDR3 length equals 14 residues. CDR3: CASSVLRGATEAFF. The CDR3 DNA follows: TGTGCCAGTAGCGTCCTTCGGGGGGCAACTGAAGCTTTCTTT.

A word on this clonotype: Possible read error: a much larger clone is one base away. The chain recombines TRBV12-3 or TRBV12-4 with TRBJ1-2; tentatively, D is TRBD1 (6 bases). V gave up 5 bases and J gave up 4 bases, with 14 bases separating them. The CDR3 totals 14 residues. This chain's CDR3 is CASSPCTGLYGYTF. The CDR3, as DNA: TGTGCCAGCAGTCCATGTACAGGGCTCTATGGCTACACCTTC.

The rearrangement joins TRBV20-1 to TRBJ1-5; TRBD1 matches 10 bases. The CDR3 is 13 amino acids. Germline CDR1 and CDR2: DFQATT and SNEGSKA (reference sequence). The CDR3 DNA reads TGCAGCGCAGACAGGGGGCGAAGTCAGCCCCAGCATTTT. Translating it yields CSADRGRSQPQHF.

The chain links TRBV11-2 to TRBJ1-1, with a tentative D call TRBD1 (5 bases). V was cut by 5 bases and J by 0 bases, with 16 bases left in between. The CDR3 has 16 residues. CDR1 SGHAT and CDR2 FQNNGV come from the germline V gene. The CDR3 here is CASSTDSALMNTEAFF. CDR3 sequence (DNA): TGTGCCAGCAGCACAGACAGCGCCCTTATGAACACTGAAGCTTTCTTT.

This clonotype has at least ten counts. The gene calls are TRBV20-1 and TRBJ2-1, with D maybe TRBD2 (6 bases). Trimming pared 5 bases from V and 10 bases from J, leaving 18 bases between. Germline V gives CDR1 DFQATT, CDR2 SNEGSKA (reference sequence). The CDR3 is 13 amino acids. As DNA, the CDR3 is TGCAGTGCTCCGACTAGTGCGGTCGAGGAGCAGTTCTTC. It encodes CSAPTSAVEEQFF.

This clonotype was picked up a small number of times. The chain uses TRBV20-1 and TRBJ2-1; 8 nucleotides agree with TRBD2. The CDR3 is 15 amino acids. CDR1 DFQATT and CDR2 SNEGSKA come from the germline V gene (reference sequence). V shed 2 bases and J 3 bases; nucleotides not matched to a gene: 6. The CDR3 loop is CSARHDSGNYNEQFF. The CDR3 DNA sequence: TGCAGTGCTAGACACGATAGCGGGAACTACAATGAGCAGTTCTTC.

This clonotype was observed a few times. V is TRBV29-1 and J is TRBJ2-1; the match to TRBD1 covers 7 bases. The germline V gene has CDR1 SQVTM and CDR2 ANQGSEA. This CDR3 is 16 amino acids long. The ends lost 4 bases at V and 0 bases at J; junction bases unmatched: 9. The CDR3 spells CSVAKPDRRSYNEQFF. The CDR3 nucleotides are TGCAGCGTTGCAAAACCGGACAGGCGCTCCTACAATGAGCAGTTCTTC.

Many counts were recorded for this clonotype. The V call is TRBV29-1, the J call TRBJ2-2; D uncertain. Germline CDR1 is SQVTM and CDR2 is ANQGSEA. V lost 2 bases, J lost 5 bases, and 6 bases lay in between. CDR3 length: 12 amino acids. The CDR3 loop reads CSVEKGTGELFF. The CDR3 DNA reads TGCAGCGTTGAAAAAGGAACCGGGGAGCTGTTTTTT.

This clonotype was seen repeatedly, ten times or more. The CDR3 DNA sequence: TGCAGTGCTTCTCGACAGGGATTGAATTCACCCCTCCACTTT. Its translation: CSASRQGLNSPLHF. The chain combines TRBV20-1 with TRBJ1-6; 7 bases map to TRBD1. The CDR3 length is 14 residues. Germline V CDR1 and CDR2: DFQATT, SNEGSKA (reference sequence). The junction had 8 bases not matched to a gene; V was cut back by 5 bases and J by 7 bases.

This chain connects TRBV5-6 to TRBJ1-5; 7 bases map to TRBD1. V lost 5 bases to trimming and J lost 4 bases; unmatched junction nucleotides: 9. The CDR3 sequence is 15 residues long. The V gene's germline CDR1 is SGHDT and CDR2 YYEEEE. Here the CDR3 DNA reads TGTGCCAGCAGAATCTCAGGGGGAATTAATCAGCCCCAGCATTTT. Translating gives CASRISGGINQPQHF.

The rearrangement joins TRBV29-1 to TRBJ1-1, with TRBD1 matching 7 bases. J gave up 0 bases and V 4 bases, and 8 bases lay outside the gene matches. CDR3 length equals 15 residues. Germline lookup yields CDR1 SQVTM and CDR2 ANQGSEA. CDR3 sequence reads: CSVGRDSLLNTEAFF. The CDR3 coding sequence is TGCAGCGTTGGGCGGGACAGCTTGTTGAACACTGAAGCTTTCTTT.

Concerning this clonotype itself: One end of the junction varies from germline; a read error may be responsible. The J gene is TRBJ2-7, the V gene TRBV6-5, with D perhaps TRBD2 (6 bases). The CDR3 runs to 13 residues. The V gene's germline CDR1 is MNHEY and CDR2 SVGAGI. CDR3 loop: CASFSGTGYGQYF. DNA of the CDR3: TGTGCCAGCTTCTCCGGGACTGGGTACGGGCAGTACTTC.

The chain couples TRBV20-1 to TRBJ1-2, with 7 bases aligning to TRBD1. J was trimmed by 8 bases and V by 0 bases; bases with no gene match: 9. The CDR3 spans 14 residues. The V gene's germline CDR1 is DFQATT and CDR2 SNEGSKA (reference sequence). The CDR3 spells CSARESGGRGGYTF. CDR3 bases: TGCAGTGCTAGAGAATCAGGGGGTAGAGGAGGCTACACCTTC.

This clonotype was counted a few times. The chain links TRBV4-3 to TRBJ2-5; TRBD1 agrees at 7 bases. V trimming: 0 bases; J trimming: 5 bases; junction bases outside the gene matches: 9. The CDR3 covers 16 residues. In germline, CDR1 is LGHNA, CDR2 YSLEER. DNA of the CDR3: TGCGCCAGCAGCCAAGAGGTCCGCAGGGGGTATGAGACCCAGTACTTC. It encodes CASSQEVRRGYETQYF.

The chain recombines TRBV6-5 with TRBJ1-1; 10 bases agree with TRBD1. Germline V lookup: CDR1 MNHEY, CDR2 SVGAGI. V gave up 5 bases and J gave up 4 bases; unmatched junction bases: 7. The CDR3 is made up of 15 amino acids. CDR3 amino acids: CASSNDRGRGTEAFF. CDR3 DNA sequence: TGTGCCAGCAGTAACGACAGGGGGCGCGGCACTGAAGCTTTCTTT.

CDR3 nucleotide sequence: TGTGCCAGCAGTGAAACACCGGGGACAAAGGAAGGCTACACCTTC. Protein sequence: CASSETPGTKEGYTF. V and J are TRBV2 and TRBJ1-2; D is perhaps TRBD1 (6 bases). V lost 2 bases and J lost 8, with 18 bases in between. The CDR3 contains 15 residues. The germline CDR1 and CDR2 sequences are SNHLY and FYNNEI.

The chain links TRBV15 to TRBJ2-3; TRBD1 matches at 7 bases. The CDR3 loop spans 15 amino acids. After removal of 5 bases from V and 3 bases from J, the junction contained 8 bases not matched to a gene. In germline, CDR1 is LNHNV, CDR2 YYDKDF (reference sequence). This chain's CDR3 is CATSGPTGRTDTQYF. In DNA, the CDR3 is TGTGCCACCAGCGGACCGACAGGGCGTACAGATACGCAGTATTTT.

This clonotype was found a few times. The chain couples TRBV6-6 to TRBJ2-1, with TRBD2 matching 10 bases. CDR1 and CDR2 (germline): MNHNY, SVGAGI (reference sequence). The CDR3 spans 16 residues. V trimming: 5 bases; J trimming: 0 bases; junction bases outside the gene matches: 4. The CDR3 reads CASSGLAVSSYNEQFF. CDR3 DNA: TGTGCCAGCAGTGGACTAGCGGTAAGCTCCTACAATGAGCAGTTCTTC.

In this sample, this clonotype turned up many times. This rearrangement joins TRBV7-2 to TRBJ1-5, with D hard to call. The V end lost 1 base, the J end lost 7 bases, and 11 bases lay between the germline ends. The CDR3 extends over 14 amino acids. Germline V gene lookup returns CDR1 SGHTA and CDR2 FQGNSA. The chain's CDR3 is CASSLGPRGQPQHF. DNA of the CDR3: TGTGCCAGCAGCTTAGGCCCCCGGGGACAGCCCCAGCATTTT.

The chain joins TRBV7-9 to TRBJ2-3; no clear D. Germline-derived CDR1 and CDR2 are SEHNR and FQNEAQ (reference sequence). The length of the CDR3 is 16 residues. V was shortened by 4 bases and J by 0 bases, with 14 bases between the two germline ends. CDR3 DNA sequence: TGTGCCAGCAGCTCTGTGGGCGGCTTTAGCACAGATACGCAGTATTTT. Translated, it gives CASSSVGGFSTDTQYF.